This T cell receptor beta chain was captured by sequencing in a study of cytomegalovirus exposure and HLA in healthy donors. The CDR3 spans 14 residues. The ends lost 8 bases at V and 3 bases at J; junction bases unmatched: 7. Germline V gene sequence: CDR1 MNHNS, CDR2 SASEGT. The assay was immunoSEQ multiplex PCR, and TCRdb's table has in-frame clones only and misses some. The data hold under 250,000 clones, with 80% to 90% observed a single time. The sequence derives from a woman in her late teens or twenties in good health and CMV-seropositive. The rearrangement links TRBV6-1 to TRBJ2-7, with 10 positions matching TRBD1. The source material was PBMCs. For the CDR3, the DNA is TGTGCCAGCGCTGCGGGGACAGGGGACTACGAGCAGTACTTC. It codes for CASAAGTGDYEQYF.